This T cell receptor (beta chain) was obtained from a study of blood T cell repertoires in COVID-19 (dated by TCRdb to the early 2020s). In terms of the full investigation: Collaborator samples came from the United States, Italy and Spain and covered acute and convalescent phases of COVID-19. Deeply sampled blood TCRbeta repertoires from subjects exposed to, actively infected with, or recovered from COVID-19 were included in the dataset. The sample metadata nearly always contained a de-identified subject ID, COVID-19 status, age in years and sex. The repertoires were made available in a free public database intended to serve as a resource for research on the immune response to SARS-CoV-2. The material from the prospective study consisted of cDNA or gDNA derived from T cells, B-cell-depleted T cells, or PBMCs. The samples were drawn from the first 160 participants of the ongoing ImmuneRACE study and from under 1,500 subjects provided by 6 global collaborators. Where available, HLA class I and class II types were obtained from metadata supplied by the sample provider rather than from assay-based typing.

TCRbeta CDR3 regions were amplified from genomic DNA by means of the immunoSEQ Assay, a bias-controlled multiplex PCR. In the paper's pipeline: The number of nucleated cells in each sample was estimated by amplification of reference gene primers within the assay. To quantify the absolute abundance of each unique TCRbeta CDR3 rearrangement, sequence reads were collapsed and filtered. For each sample, productive Simpson clonality was calculated as the square root of Simpson's diversity index over productive rearrangements. The clones in this table, taken by TCRdb from immuneACCESS, are in-frame only. Not every clone is retained; where verified, under half of the shortfall comes from an unresolved V gene, and the cause of the rest is unknown. Clonal size and the V and J genes are those of that table, whereas D and trimming came from the DNA. In all, the sample holds tens of thousands of clones, and 70% to 90% of those were seen once. The ten largest account for 18% of the sample.

V and J lose 3 bases and 3 bases, and a span of 18 bases separates them. CDR1 is given as MNHNS and CDR2 as SASEGT, both from the germline V gene. The CDR3 runs 17 amino acids, cysteine and phenylalanine included. Just CDR3 DNA is preserved here, 51 bases in frame from base 1. The paper as a whole reports these results and caveats: The quantity of clinical and demographic metadata differed by source and by participant and was supplied without curation.

The collaborating institutions used their own protocols to collect whole blood in K2EDTA tubes. For TCRbeta analysis, collaborators shipped samples in one of three forms: frozen whole blood, isolated PBMCs, or DNA extracted from either of those sample types. To note about this clone: Its antigen has not been determined. No base-level quality is on record; no much larger clone is a single base apart.

The TCR sequence derives from a woman older than 75 with acute or convalescent COVID-19. The rearranged segments are TRBV6-1 and TRBJ1-5, and the D gene may be TRBD1, 5 bases matching. Sample: peripheral blood. CDR3 reads: CASSDRWSRVYNQPQHF. The DNA reads as follows: TGTGCCAGCAGTGATCGGTGGAGCAGGGTTTACAATCAGCCCCAGCATTTT.